The 16 T cell receptor beta chains below were found in one sample sequenced in a study of T cell repertoires in cytomegalovirus infection. Using its own MiXCR run on the reads, TCRdb lists one record per CDR3 protein. The sample has about 490,000 distinct CDR3 sequences, approximately 16% seen once. Input material: CD8+ T cells from PBMCs. These receptors all come from a human donor in good health (CMV status not recorded). Some clones in this sample may be carry-over from other donors' samples.

This clonotype came up many times. The V call is TRBV28, the J call TRBJ1-5, with a weak D call TRBD1 (5 bases). Germline V lookup: CDR1 MDHEN, CDR2 SYDVKM. This CDR3 spans 16 amino acids. The V gene lost 5 bases and the J gene lost 7 bases, with 21 bases spanning the gap. The DNA for the CDR3 is TGTGCCAGCAGTAGGGGCGGGCAATCGCTGGGGCAGCCCCAGCATTTT. Its protein product is CASSRGGQSLGQPQHF.

V and J are TRBV12-3 or TRBV12-4 and TRBJ2-7, with D perhaps matching TRBD1 (6 bases). Trimming took 6 bases from V and 0 from J, leaving 18 bases between them. The CDR3 spans 16 residues. The DNA of the CDR3 is TGTGCCAGCAGCGCCTCCGACAGGACAAGCTCCTACGAGCAGTACTTC. Translating it yields CASSASDRTSSYEQYF.

This clonotype was detected ten times or more. The gene calls are TRBV7-9 and TRBJ2-1; 8 bases line up with TRBD2. The CDR3 sequence is 16 residues long. CDR1 SEHNR and CDR2 FQNEAQ come from the germline V gene (reference sequence). The junction had 15 bases not matched to a gene; V was cut back by 5 bases and J by 9 bases. The CDR3 loop is CASSPPGTYAGGEQFF. CDR3 DNA sequence: TGTGCCAGCAGCCCACCTGGGACTTACGCGGGGGGTGAGCAGTTCTTC.

This clonotype was detected only a few times. The chain couples TRBV4-2 to TRBJ2-1, with 7 bases fitting TRBD2. Germline CDR1 and CDR2: LGHNA and YNFKEQ. The CDR3 sequence is 16 residues long. The V segment lost 3 bases and the J segment 2 bases; nucleotides outside the gene matches: 7. CDR3: CASSHVAGMAYNEQFF. The CDR3 bases are TGTGCCAGCAGCCATGTAGCGGGTATGGCCTACAATGAGCAGTTCTTC.

This sequence joins TRBV20-1 and TRBJ2-1; D call uncertain. The germline V gene encodes CDR1 DFQATT and CDR2 SNEGSKA (reference sequence). V lost 7 bases and J 8 bases, leaving 21 bases between the germline ends. The CDR3 has 14 amino acids. The DNA of the CDR3 is TGCAGTGTAAACCGGGTCCCCCGGTGGGATGAGCAGTTCTTC. Encoded protein: CSVNRVPRWDEQFF.

This clonotype was recorded a few times. The V and J genes are TRBV19 and TRBJ1-1, with D tentatively TRBD1 (5 bases). This CDR3 has 17 amino acids. The germline gives CDR1 LNHDA, CDR2 SQIVND (reference sequence). The ends were cut back, 0 bases at V and 2 bases at J, with 16 bases in the middle. The CDR3 DNA follows: TGTGCCAGTAGTATAGACTTCAGGCGGGGCCTAAACACTGAAGCTTTCTTT. Protein product: CASSIDFRRGLNTEAFF.

This clonotype was detected only a few times. The rearrangement uses TRBV24-1 and TRBJ1-2; 7 positions match TRBD1. Looked up from germline, CDR1 is KGHDR and CDR2 is SFDVKD. V shed 0 bases, J shed 12 bases, and the junction held 18 bases outside the gene matches. The CDR3 extends over 17 amino acids. Written as DNA, the CDR3 is TGTGCCACCAGTGATTTGCGGGGACAGATCTTTAATAAGGAGAACACCTTC. Its protein product is CATSDLRGQIFNKENTF.

Worth noting for this clonotype: This CDR3 fails to terminate in the conserved phenylalanine or tryptophan, so it likely reflects a read error. The chain links TRBV7-9 to TRBJ2-7; 10 bases are shared with TRBD2. The CDR3 has 16 amino acids. Losses at the gene ends were 6 bases for V and 3 bases for J; bases not matched to a gene: 11. Per the germline V gene, CDR1 is SEHNR and CDR2 is FQNEAQ (reference sequence). CDR3 DNA sequence: TGTGCCAGCAGACCCCCTACGGGACTAGCGAGCTACGAGCAGTACTTA. Amino acids: CASRPPTGLASYEQYL.

The genes are TRBV5-1 and TRBJ2-1; 8 bases line up with TRBD1. This CDR3 has 12 residues. V shed 5 bases and J 10 bases; nucleotides not matched to a gene: 5. CDR1 and CDR2 from the germline V gene are SGHRS and YFSETQ. CDR3 nucleotide sequence: TGCGCCAGCAGTTCAGGACAGGGAGAGCAGTTCTTC. It encodes CASSSGQGEQFF.

There are many counts of this clonotype. This chain uses TRBV12-5 with TRBJ2-3; 7 nucleotides align to TRBD2. CDR1 is LGHNT and CDR2 is FRNRAP in the germline V gene. Germline trimming cut 1 base from V and 6 bases from J; bases unmatched to any gene: 1. This CDR3 spans 13 amino acids. The CDR3: CASGLGLADTQYF. CDR3 DNA sequence: TGTGCTAGTGGTTTGGGACTAGCTGATACGCAGTATTTT.

Many counts were recorded for this clonotype. The J gene is TRBJ1-5, the V gene TRBV18, with 9 nucleotides matching TRBD1. This CDR3 region has 17 residues. Trimming took 3 bases from V and 0 from J; bases not matched to a gene: 6. CDR1 is KGHSH and CDR2 is LQKENI in the germline V gene. Here the CDR3 DNA reads TGTGCCAGCTCACCCGGGACAGGGCCTTATAGCAATCAGCCCCAGCATTTT. Its translation is CASSPGTGPYSNQPQHF. Combining the CDR3 with reference TRBV18 and TRBJ1-5 gives the whole variable domain NAGVMQNPRHLVRRRGQEARLRCSPMKGHSHVYWYRQLPEEGLKFMVYLQKENIIDESGMPKERFSAEFPKEGPSILRIQQVVRGDSAAYFCASSPGTGPYSNQPQHFGDGTRLSIL.

This chain joins TRBV4-1 and TRBJ1-2, with TRBD1 as a possible D gene (6 bases). Germline values: CDR1 MGHRA, CDR2 YSYEKL. Trimming stripped 4 bases from V and 2 bases from J, with 14 bases between. The CDR3 loop spans 15 amino acids. The CDR3 coding sequence is TGCGCCAGCAGCCTCTCGACAGGCACCAACTATGGCTACACCTTC. Residues: CASSLSTGTNYGYTF.

This clonotype was seen only a few times. The chain couples TRBV7-3 to TRBJ1-5, with D possibly being TRBD1 (5 bases). Germline V gives CDR1 SGHTA, CDR2 FQGTGA. V was clipped by 10 bases and J by 2 bases, with 21 bases between them. The CDR3 totals 16 residues. The CDR3 spells CANPRREEFCNQPQHF. In DNA, the CDR3 is TGTGCCAACCCCCGCAGGGAGGAATTTTGCAATCAGCCCCAGCATTTT.

This clonotype was counted at least ten times. The chain uses TRBV4-2 and TRBJ2-7, with D unclear. Germline-derived CDR1 and CDR2 are LGHNA and YNFKEQ. Trimming took off 0 bases at V and 3 bases at J, with 12 bases between the two ends. CDR3 length equals 15 residues. As DNA, the CDR3 is TGTGCCAGCAGCCAAGATAAGCCCGCAAGCTACGAGCAGTACTTC. Amino acid sequence: CASSQDKPASYEQYF.

This clonotype was recorded at least ten times. The gene calls are TRBV7-3 and TRBJ2-5; 11 bases line up with TRBD2. V lost 5 bases and J lost 9; bases outside the gene matches: 8. The CDR3 runs 14 residues. In germline, CDR1 is SGHTA, CDR2 FQGTGA. In DNA form, the CDR3 reads TGTGCCAGCAGCCCACTAGCGGGGGCAGGGGCCCAGTACTTC. Translating gives CASSPLAGAGAQYF. The full variable domain, rest sourced from reference TRBV7-3 and TRBJ2-5, is GAGVSQTPSNKVTEKGKYVELRCDPISGHTALYWYRQSLGQGPEFLIYFQGTGAADDSGLPNDRFFAVRPEGSVSTLKIQRTERGDSAVYLCASSPLAGAGAQYFGPGTRLLVL.

A few counts support this clonotype. The V gene is TRBV6-6, the J gene TRBJ2-3; D is possibly TRBD1 or TRBD2 (5 bases each). V was trimmed by 4 bases and J by 5 bases, leaving 10 bases between them. This CDR3 has 13 residues. Germline V lookup: CDR1 MNHNY, CDR2 SVGAGI (reference sequence). This chain's CDR3 is CASSSRAGDTQYF. The CDR3 DNA sequence: TGTGCCAGCAGTTCCAGGGCGGGAGATACGCAGTATTTT.